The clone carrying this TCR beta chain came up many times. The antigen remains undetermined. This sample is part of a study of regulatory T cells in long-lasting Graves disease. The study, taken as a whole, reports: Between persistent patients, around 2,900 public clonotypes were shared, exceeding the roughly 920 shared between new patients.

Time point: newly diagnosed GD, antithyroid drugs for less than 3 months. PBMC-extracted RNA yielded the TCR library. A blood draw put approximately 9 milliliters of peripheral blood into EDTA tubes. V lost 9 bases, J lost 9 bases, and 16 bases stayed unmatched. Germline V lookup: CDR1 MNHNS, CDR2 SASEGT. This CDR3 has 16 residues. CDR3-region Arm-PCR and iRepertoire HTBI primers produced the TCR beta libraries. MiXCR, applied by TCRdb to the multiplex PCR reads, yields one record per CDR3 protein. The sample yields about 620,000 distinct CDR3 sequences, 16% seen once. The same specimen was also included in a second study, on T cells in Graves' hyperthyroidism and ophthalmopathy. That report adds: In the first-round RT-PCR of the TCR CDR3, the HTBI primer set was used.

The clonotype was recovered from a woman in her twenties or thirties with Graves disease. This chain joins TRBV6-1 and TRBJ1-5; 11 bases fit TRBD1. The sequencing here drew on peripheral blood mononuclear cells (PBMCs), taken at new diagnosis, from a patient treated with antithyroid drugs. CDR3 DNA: TGTGCCAGGGGGAACCCGGGACAGGGGGAGGTATGGCCCCAGCATTTT. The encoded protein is CARGNPGQGEVWPQHF.